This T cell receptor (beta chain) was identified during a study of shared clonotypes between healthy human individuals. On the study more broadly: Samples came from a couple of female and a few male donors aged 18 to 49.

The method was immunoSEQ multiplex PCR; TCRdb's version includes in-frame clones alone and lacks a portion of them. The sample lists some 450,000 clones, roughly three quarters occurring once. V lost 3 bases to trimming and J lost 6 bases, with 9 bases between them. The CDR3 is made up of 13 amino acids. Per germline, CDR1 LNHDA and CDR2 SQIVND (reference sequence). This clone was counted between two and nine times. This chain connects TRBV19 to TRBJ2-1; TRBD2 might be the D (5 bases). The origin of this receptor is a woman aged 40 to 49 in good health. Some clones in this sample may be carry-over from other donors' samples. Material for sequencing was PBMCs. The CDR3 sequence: CASSMGDFNEQFF. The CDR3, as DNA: TGTGCCAGTAGTATGGGAGACTTCAATGAGCAGTTCTTC.